These T cell receptor beta chains were read from a single sample in a study of cytomegalovirus exposure and HLA in healthy donors. Profiled with immunoSEQ multiplex PCR; TCRdb holds only in-frame clones, not every one. The sample contains about 160,000 clones, approximately 86% of which appear only once. Sequenced: PBMCs. Receptors were obtained from a young woman in good health and CMV-seronegative. Each CDR3 is given with its conserved first and last residue. Fields, in order: J gene, V gene, D gene, clone size, CDR3 DNA, CDR3 protein. D genes are given only for firm matches. Clone size, where shown, is once, few, many, or a class for clones that have expanded.

TRBJ1-1 TRBV5-1 TRBD1 few TGCGCCAGCAGCTTGGGCGGACAGGGGATGACTGAAGCTTTCTTT CASSLGGQGMTEAFF
TRBJ1-1 TRBV9 . . TGTGCCAGCAGTCCAGGGGCAGTAGCTGAAGCTTTCTTT CASSPGAVAEAFF
TRBJ2-1 TRBV4-1 . . TGCGCCAGCAGCCAAGTCCCTCTCAGGGTAGGGGCGAATGAGCAGTTCTTC CASSQVPLRVGANEQFF
TRBJ1-2 TRBV18 TRBD1 . TGTGCCAGCTCACGGACAGGGTCATATGGCTACACCTTC CASSRTGSYGYTF
TRBJ2-7 TRBV7-9 . . TGTGCCAGCAGCCCGATTAGGGGCGGCGAGCAGTACTTC CASSPIRGGEQYF
TRBJ1-2 TRBV28 TRBD1 once TGTGCCAGCAGTTTTCCCCCAGGGGGGGGCTACACCTTC CASSFPPGGGYTF
TRBJ2-7 TRBV18 TRBD1 . TGTGCCAGCTCACCTAGGACAGGGCCCTACGAGCAGTACTTC CASSPRTGPYEQYF
TRBJ2-5 TRBV7-8 TRBD2 . TGTGCCAGCAGCTTAGTGCCTAGCGGGGATGAAGAGACCCAGTACTTC CASSLVPSGDEETQYF
TRBJ2-3 TRBV11-2 . . TGTGCCAGCACGGAGACTAGTAGGGCGCAGTATTTT CASTETSRAQYF
TRBJ1-2 TRBV5-1 . . TGCGCCAGCAGCTTGGGTCAGGGTCACTATGGCTACACCTTC CASSLGQGHYGYTF
TRBJ2-1 TRBV7-6 TRBD2 . TGTGCCAGCAGCCCTCGACTAGCGGTTGAGCAGTTCTTC CASSPRLAVEQFF
TRBJ2-7 TRBV6-5 . once TGTGCCAGCAGCTTCCAGACGGGCTCCTACGAGCAGTACTTC CASSFQTGSYEQYF
TRBJ1-4 TRBV5-1 . few TGCGCCAGCAGCTTGGTGGGGGGACCAGAAAAACTGTTTTTT CASSLVGGPEKLFF
TRBJ2-5 TRBV12-5 . . TGTGCTAGTGGTTTGGTACGTCCCGGGATCCAAGAGACCCAGTACTTC CASGLVRPGIQETQYF